These 2 T cell receptor beta chains were sequenced from one sample in a study of blood T cells in healthy people across ages. A J-beta primer mix and a sample-barcoded 5' primer were used in a second PCR of about 6 to 12 cycles. TCRdb called the 5' RACE reads again in MiXCR, with one record for every CDR3 protein. The sample consists of about 1,600,000 distinct CDR3 sequences, around 39% of them appearing once. The sequenced sample consisted of blood. The source of these receptors is a woman between 18 and 29 years old in good health.

This clonotype has a handful of counts. This chain links TRBV6-5 with TRBJ2-7; 7 nucleotides match TRBD1. The CDR3 contains 14 residues. Germline CDR1 and CDR2: MNHEY and SVGAGI. Trimming took 6 bases from V and 2 from J; bases not matched to a gene: 7. CDR3 amino acids: CASSPTGDPYEQYF. The CDR3, as DNA: TGTGCCAGCAGCCCCACAGGGGACCCCTACGAGCAGTACTTC.

This clonotype was seen a few times. In DNA form, the CDR3 reads TGCAGTGCTAGATGGGGACTAGCGCAGATGGATACGCAGTATTTT. Residues: CSARWGLAQMDTQYF. The V and J genes are TRBV20-1 and TRBJ2-3; 10 bases fit TRBD2. The CDR3 loop spans 15 amino acids. Trimming took 2 bases from V and 6 from J; bases not matched to a gene: 8. The V gene's germline CDR1 is DFQATT and CDR2 SNEGSKA (reference sequence).